This T cell receptor (delta chain) was recorded in a study of gamma-delta chains in newborns, infants, children. The CDR3 contains 15 residues. With 3 bases clipped from V and 3 bases from J, the junction kept 3 bases outside the gene matches. Germline V gene data show CDR1 as GEAIGNYY and CDR2 as EKD. With CATT, TCRdb re-called clones from the reads. The table has 9,500 to 13,000 delta-chain clones, 3% to 4% seen once. The sequenced sample was blood. The TCR sequence derives from a child who was a newborn, infant or young child, either healthy, febrile or measles-vaccinated (not recorded which). The chain combines TRDV2 with TRDJ1, with 13 nucleotides matching TRDD3. In DNA, the CDR3 is TGTGCCTGTGACGTACTGGGGGATACGCCCGATAAACTCATCTTT. Protein: CACDVLGDTPDKLIF.